One sample yielded the 15 T cell receptor beta chains listed below, sequenced in a study of T cell responses to AZD1222 COVID-19 vaccine. This table comes from immunoSEQ multiplex PCR, and its TCRdb copy is limited to in-frame clones, with some not included. The sample contains about 100,000 clones, roughly 89% of which appear only once. Material: peripheral blood, obtained on day 0 of AZD1222 vaccination. The receptor set was obtained from an adult in good health.

The chain combines TRBV19 with TRBJ2-2; D remains ambiguous. Looked up from germline, CDR1 is LNHDA and CDR2 is SQIVND (reference sequence). The CDR3 sequence is 13 residues long. V gave up 0 bases and J gave up 4 bases, with 3 bases separating them. The CDR3 DNA reads as TGTGCCAGTAGTATAGAGGGCACCGGGGAGCTGTTTTTT. The encoded protein is CASSIEGTGELFF.

The chain employs TRBV6-6 and TRBJ1-5; D perhaps matches TRBD1 (5 bases). Germline V gene data show CDR1 as MNHNY and CDR2 as SVGAGI (reference sequence). CDR3 length: 13 amino acids. V lost 4 bases and J 7 bases, leaving 11 bases between the germline ends. The CDR3 spells CASSFRDLQPQHF. The CDR3 DNA reads as TGTGCCAGCAGTTTTCGGGACTTGCAGCCCCAGCATTTT.

The chain links TRBV18 to TRBJ2-3; tentatively, D is TRBD2 (5 bases). Germline V gene lookup returns CDR1 KGHSH and CDR2 LQKENI. The V end lost 4 bases, the J end lost 1 base, and 12 bases lay between the germline ends. CDR3 length: 15 amino acids. The CDR3 region has the DNA TGTGCCAGCTCACACCGCGGGCTACGCACAGATACGCAGTATTTT. This translates into CASSHRGLRTDTQYF. Based on the CDR3 plus reference TRBV18 and TRBJ2-3, the full variable domain is NAGVMQNPRHLVRRRGQEARLRCSPMKGHSHVYWYRQLPEEGLKFMVYLQKENIIDESGMPKERFSAEFPKEGPSILRIQQVVRGDSAAYFCASSHRGLRTDTQYFGPGTRLTVL.

This clone showed up just a few times. The V gene is TRBV19, the J gene TRBJ1-1, with D perhaps TRBD1 (5 bases). The germline V gene has CDR1 LNHDA and CDR2 SQIVND (reference sequence). The CDR3 runs 16 residues. V lost 8 bases and J lost 0, with 19 bases in between. The chain's CDR3 is CASLLRGPLMNTEAFF. The CDR3 nucleotides are TGTGCCAGTCTCCTGCGGGGCCCACTCATGAACACTGAAGCTTTCTTT.

V gene TRBV11-2 combines with J gene TRBJ2-7; unclear D gene. The CDR3 consists of 12 residues. CDR1 and CDR2 (germline): SGHAT, FQNNGV. The V end was cut by 1 base, the J end by 5 bases, with 6 bases between. CDR3: CASSLGVHEQYF. In nucleotides, the CDR3 is TGTGCCAGCAGCTTAGGAGTACACGAGCAGTACTTC.

The chain combines TRBV9 with TRBJ2-2; D is unresolved. This CDR3 spans 14 amino acids. Germline lookup yields CDR1 SGDLS and CDR2 YYNGEE. Trimming shortened V by 0 bases and J by 6 bases, and 9 bases separated the two germline ends. CDR3 nucleotides: TGTGCCAGCAGCGTAGGCTCACCTCCCGGGGAGCTGTTTTTT. Encoded protein: CASSVGSPPGELFF.

The J gene is TRBJ2-7, the V gene TRBV10-3; D ambiguous. This CDR3 spans 14 amino acids. Between the trimmed V and J ends, which lost 0 bases and 5 bases, there was a span of 11 bases. The germline CDR1 and CDR2 sequences are ENHRY and SYGVKD. CDR3 loop: CAISESGFGNEQYF. DNA for the CDR3: TGTGCCATCAGTGAGTCGGGGTTCGGTAACGAGCAGTACTTC.

The rearrangement uses TRBV7-8 and TRBJ1-1; D unclear. Trimming pared 2 bases from V and 3 bases from J, leaving 13 bases between. CDR3 length: 15 residues. Looked up from germline, CDR1 is SGHVS and CDR2 is FQNEAQ. In nucleotides, the CDR3 is TGTGCCAGCAGCTTACTAAGGGCGTTAGACACTGAAGCTTTCTTT. Its protein product is CASSLLRALDTEAFF.

This clone was observed once. The V call is TRBV3-1 (or the pseudogene TRBV3-2), the J call TRBJ2-4; no clear D. V was cut by 3 bases and J by 5 bases, with 8 bases left in between. The CDR3 covers 13 residues. Germline CDR1 and CDR2: LGHDT and YNNKEL (reference sequence). The CDR3 nucleotides are TGTGCCAGCAGCCACCTGGGCGAAAACATTCAGTACTTC. This codes for CASSHLGENIQYF.

J is TRBJ1-2 and V is TRBV6-5; D might be TRBD1 (6 bases). The CDR3 runs to 13 residues. CDR1 MNHEY and CDR2 SVGAGI come from the germline V gene. Trimming took off 11 bases at V and 4 bases at J, with 17 bases between the two ends. This chain's CDR3 is CAGAGQITYGYTF. In DNA, the CDR3 is TGTGCCGGCGCCGGACAGATAACCTATGGCTACACCTTC.

The chain joins TRBV4-3 to TRBJ1-2, with 7 positions matching TRBD1. V was pared by 4 bases and J by 1 base, with 6 bases of the junction left unmatched. Per the germline V gene, CDR1 is LGHNA and CDR2 is YSLEER. CDR3 size: 15 residues. The CDR3 sequence: CASSRTGTDNYGYTF. CDR3 sequence (DNA): TGCGCCAGCAGCCGCACCGGGACAGATAACTATGGCTACACCTTC.

V and J are TRBV6-5 and TRBJ1-1, with D possibly TRBD1 on 5 matching bases. The length of the CDR3 is 13 residues. The germline V gene has CDR1 MNHEY and CDR2 SVGAGI. With 7 bases removed from V and 9 bases from J, the gap between germline ends came to 18 bases. CDR3 nucleotide sequence: TGTGCCAGCAACTCAGGGTTAACACTGAAAGCTTTCTTT. Translating it yields CASNSGLTLKAFF.

In the case of this clone: The sample carries other DNA sequences with the same CDR3. The V and J genes are TRBV12-3 or TRBV12-4 and TRBJ1-1, with D unresolved. This CDR3 has 13 residues. V lost 3 bases and J lost 3, with 8 bases in between. The DNA for the CDR3 is TGTGCCAGCAGTTTGCAGGAGGACACTGAAGCTTTCTTT. This sequence encodes CASSLQEDTEAFF.

Note on this clone: A junction boundary mismatches the germline segment, possibly from a read error. The CDR3 nucleotides read TGTGCCAGCAGCTCGGGGTCTGTCAATGTGCAGTTCTTC. Its translation: CASSSGSVNVQFF. V usage is TRBV7-9 and J usage is TRBJ2-1, with a weak D call TRBD2 (5 bases). Germline V gives CDR1 SEHNR, CDR2 FQNEAQ (reference sequence). CDR3 length: 13 residues.

The chain is built from TRBV10-3 and TRBJ1-3, with 9 bases aligning to TRBD1. V lost 6 bases, J lost 3 bases, and 3 bases stayed unmatched. Per the germline V gene, CDR1 is ENHRY and CDR2 is SYGVKD. The CDR3 extends over 14 amino acids. CDR3 amino acids: CAIRQGAFGNTIYF. As DNA, the CDR3 is TGTGCCATCAGACAGGGGGCTTTTGGAAACACCATATATTTT.